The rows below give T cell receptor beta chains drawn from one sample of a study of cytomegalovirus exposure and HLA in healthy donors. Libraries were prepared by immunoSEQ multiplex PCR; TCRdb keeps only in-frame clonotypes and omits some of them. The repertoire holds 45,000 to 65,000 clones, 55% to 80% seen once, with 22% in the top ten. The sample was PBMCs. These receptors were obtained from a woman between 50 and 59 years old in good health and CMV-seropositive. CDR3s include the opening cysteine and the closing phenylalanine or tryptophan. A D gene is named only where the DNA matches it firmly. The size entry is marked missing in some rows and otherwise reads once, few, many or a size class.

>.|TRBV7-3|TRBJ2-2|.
CASSSNRNTGELFF
TGTGCCAGCAGCTCGAACAGGAACACCGGGGAGCTGTTTTTT
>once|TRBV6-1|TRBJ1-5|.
CASSEERFVGQPQHF
TGTGCCAGCAGTGAAGAACGGTTCGTCGGTCAGCCCCAGCATTTT
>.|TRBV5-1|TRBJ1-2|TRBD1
CASRDRSGTGLGYTF
TGCGCCAGCAGAGACAGGTCCGGGACAGGGCTTGGCTACACCTTC
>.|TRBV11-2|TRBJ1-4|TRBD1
CASSLAGTAVSRNEKLFF
TGTGCCAGCAGCTTGGCCGGGACAGCGGTTAGCAGGAATGAAAAACTGTTTTTT
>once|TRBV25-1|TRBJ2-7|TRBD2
CASSVRGSSYEQYF
TGTGCCAGCAGTGTCCGCGGGAGCTCCTACGAGCAGTACTTC
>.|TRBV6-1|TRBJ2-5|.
CASSEFGGGETQYF
TGTGCCAGCAGTGAGTTCGGGGGTGGGGAGACCCAGTACTTC
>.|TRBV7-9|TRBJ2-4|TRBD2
CASSPLTSGTLWAKNIQYF
TGTGCCAGCAGCCCGCTAACTAGCGGGACCTTATGGGCCAAAAACATTCAGTACTTC
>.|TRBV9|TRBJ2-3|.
CASSMVGRVTDTQYF
TGTGCCAGCAGCATGGTCGGGCGGGTCACAGATACGCAGTATTTT
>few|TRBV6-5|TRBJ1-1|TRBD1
CASSYRGQGNTEAFF
TGTGCCAGCAGTTATAGGGGACAGGGGAACACTGAAGCTTTCTTT
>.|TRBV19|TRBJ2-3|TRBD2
CASSFRRLAGETQYF
TGTGCCAGTAGTTTCCGACGACTAGCGGGGGAAACGCAGTATTTT
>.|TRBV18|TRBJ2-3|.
CASSSGTMGSTDTQYF
TGTGCCAGCTCATCGGGGACAATGGGGAGCACAGATACGCAGTATTTT
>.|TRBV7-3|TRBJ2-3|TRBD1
CASGQGGDTQYF
TGTGCCAGCGGACAGGGGGGAGATACGCAGTATTTT
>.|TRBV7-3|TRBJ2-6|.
CASSLMGAGANVLTF
TGTGCCAGCAGCTTAATGGGAGCTGGGGCCAACGTCCTGACTTTC
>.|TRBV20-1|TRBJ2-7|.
CSALDSYEQYF
TGCAGTGCCTTGGATAGCTACGAGCAGTACTTC
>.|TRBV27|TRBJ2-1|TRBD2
CASSVSGSWSYNEQFF
TGTGCCAGCAGCGTTAGCGGGAGTTGGTCCTACAATGAGCAGTTCTTC
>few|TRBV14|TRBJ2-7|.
CASSQGVGGSYEQYF
TGTGCCAGCAGCCAAGGGGTCGGGGGTTCCTACGAGCAGTACTTC
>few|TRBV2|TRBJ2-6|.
CASSEAQVFSGANVLTF
TGTGCCAGCAGTGAAGCCCAGGTTTTCTCTGGGGCCAACGTCCTGACTTTC
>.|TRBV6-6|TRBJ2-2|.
CASKVGEGGELFF
TGTGCCAGCAAGGTGGGAGAGGGCGGGGAGCTGTTTTTT
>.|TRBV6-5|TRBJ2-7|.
CASGEGDYEQYF
TGTGCCAGCGGGGAGGGGGACTACGAGCAGTACTTC
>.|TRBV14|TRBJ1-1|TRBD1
CASSRTGAEAFF
TGTGCCAGCAGCAGAACAGGGGCTGAAGCTTTCTTT
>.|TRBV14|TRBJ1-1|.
CASSQEEGGRPEAFF
TGTGCCAGCAGCCAAGAAGAGGGTGGGAGGCCTGAAGCTTTCTTT
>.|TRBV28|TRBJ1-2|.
CASGYRVYGYTF
TGTGCCAGCGGTTACAGGGTATATGGCTACACCTTC
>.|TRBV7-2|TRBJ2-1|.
CASSPGGFREQFF
TGTGCCAGCAGCCCTGGGGGGTTCCGTGAGCAGTTCTTC
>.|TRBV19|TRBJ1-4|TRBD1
CASRLRGQINEKLFF
TGTGCCAGTCGATTAAGGGGACAGATCAATGAAAAACTGTTTTTT
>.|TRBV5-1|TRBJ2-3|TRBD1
CASSLQGGPSTDTQYF
TGCGCCAGCAGCTTACAGGGGGGACCGAGCACAGATACGCAGTATTTT
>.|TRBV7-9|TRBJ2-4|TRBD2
CASRPRTGGNKNIQYF
TGTGCCAGCAGACCTCGGACCGGGGGGAACAAAAACATTCAGTACTTC
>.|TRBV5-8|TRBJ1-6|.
CASSAGQTHSPLHF
TGTGCCAGCAGCGCTGGACAGACACATTCACCCCTCCACTTT